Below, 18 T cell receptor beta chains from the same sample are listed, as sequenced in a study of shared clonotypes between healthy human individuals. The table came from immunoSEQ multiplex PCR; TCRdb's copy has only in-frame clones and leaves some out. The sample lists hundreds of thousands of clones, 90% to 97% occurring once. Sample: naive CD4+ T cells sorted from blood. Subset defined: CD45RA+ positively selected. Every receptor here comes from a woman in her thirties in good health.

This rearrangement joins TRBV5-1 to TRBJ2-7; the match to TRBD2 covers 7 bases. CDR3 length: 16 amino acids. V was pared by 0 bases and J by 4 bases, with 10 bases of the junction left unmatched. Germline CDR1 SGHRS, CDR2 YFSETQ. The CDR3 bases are TGCGCCAGCAGCTTGGCCGTGGCGGGAGTAAGTTACGAGCAGTACTTC. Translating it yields CASSLAVAGVSYEQYF.

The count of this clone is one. The CDR3 nucleotides are TGTGCCAGCAGTCCGACTCTAGCATCCTACGAGCAGTACTTC. Translated: CASSPTLASYEQYF. This chain links TRBV28 with TRBJ2-7, with D possibly being TRBD2 (5 bases). Trimming took 5 bases from V and 1 from J, leaving 12 bases between them. CDR1 and CDR2 (germline): MDHEN, SYDVKM. The CDR3 spans 14 residues.

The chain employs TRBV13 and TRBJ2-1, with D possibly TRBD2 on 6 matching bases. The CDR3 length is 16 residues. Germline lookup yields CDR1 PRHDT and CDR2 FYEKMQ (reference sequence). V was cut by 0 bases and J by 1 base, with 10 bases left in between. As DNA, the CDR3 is TGTGCCAGCAGCTTAGGACTAGCAAATTCCTACAATGAGCAGTTCTTC. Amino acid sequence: CASSLGLANSYNEQFF.

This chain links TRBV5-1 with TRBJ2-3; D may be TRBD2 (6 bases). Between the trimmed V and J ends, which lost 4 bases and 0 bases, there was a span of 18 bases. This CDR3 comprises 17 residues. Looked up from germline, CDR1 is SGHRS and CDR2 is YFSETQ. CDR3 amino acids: CASSPHRGGVSTDTQYF. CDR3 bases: TGCGCCAGCAGCCCCCACCGGGGCGGGGTGAGCACAGATACGCAGTATTTT.

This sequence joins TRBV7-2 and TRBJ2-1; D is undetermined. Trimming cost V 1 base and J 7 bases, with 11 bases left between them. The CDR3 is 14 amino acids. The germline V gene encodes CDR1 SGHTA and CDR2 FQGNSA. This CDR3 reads CASSLELTGNEQFF. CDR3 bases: TGTGCCAGCAGCTTAGAACTGACCGGTAATGAGCAGTTCTTC.

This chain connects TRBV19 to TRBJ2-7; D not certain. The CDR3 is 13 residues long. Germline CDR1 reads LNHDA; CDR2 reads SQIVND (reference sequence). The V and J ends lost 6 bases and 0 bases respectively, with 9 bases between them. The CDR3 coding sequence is TGTGCCAGTAGGAAACCCAACTCCTACGAGCAGTACTTC. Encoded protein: CASRKPNSYEQYF.

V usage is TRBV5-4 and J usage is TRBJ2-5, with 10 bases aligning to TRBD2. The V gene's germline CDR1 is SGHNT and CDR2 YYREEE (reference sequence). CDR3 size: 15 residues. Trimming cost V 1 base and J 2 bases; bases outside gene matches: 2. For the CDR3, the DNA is TGTGCCAGCAGCTTGCCTAGCGGGAGTCAAGAGACCCAGTACTTC. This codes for CASSLPSGSQETQYF.

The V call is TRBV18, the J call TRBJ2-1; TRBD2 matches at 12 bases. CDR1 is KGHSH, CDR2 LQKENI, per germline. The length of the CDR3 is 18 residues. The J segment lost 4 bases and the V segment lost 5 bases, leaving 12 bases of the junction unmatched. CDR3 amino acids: CASSSSELGLAGYNEQFF. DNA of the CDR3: TGTGCCAGCTCATCATCAGAGCTCGGACTAGCGGGATACAATGAGCAGTTCTTC.

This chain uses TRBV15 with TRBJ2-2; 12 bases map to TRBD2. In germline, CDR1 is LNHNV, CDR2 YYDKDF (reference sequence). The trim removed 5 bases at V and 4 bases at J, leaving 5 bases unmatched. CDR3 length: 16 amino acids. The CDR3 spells CATSRRLAGATGELFF. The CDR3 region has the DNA TGTGCCACCAGCCGCAGACTAGCGGGGGCCACCGGGGAGCTGTTTTTT.

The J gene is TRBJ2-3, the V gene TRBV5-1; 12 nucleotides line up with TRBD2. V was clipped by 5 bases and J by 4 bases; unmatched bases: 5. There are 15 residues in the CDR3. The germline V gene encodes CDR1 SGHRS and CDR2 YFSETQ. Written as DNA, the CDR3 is TGCGCCAGCAGAGAACTAGCGGGAGGCGCAGATACGCAGTATTTT. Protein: CASRELAGGADTQYF.

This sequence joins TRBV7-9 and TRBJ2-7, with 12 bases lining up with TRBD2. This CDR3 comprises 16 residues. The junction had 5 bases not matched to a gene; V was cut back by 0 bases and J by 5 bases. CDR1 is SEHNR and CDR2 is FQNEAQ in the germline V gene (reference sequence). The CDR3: CASSLASSGRGNEQYF. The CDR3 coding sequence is TGTGCCAGCAGCTTAGCTTCTAGCGGGAGGGGGAACGAGCAGTACTTC. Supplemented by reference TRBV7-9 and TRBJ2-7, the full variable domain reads DTGVSQNPRHKITKRGQNVTFRCDPISEHNRLYWYRQTLGQGPEFLTYFQNEAQLEKSRLLSDRFSAERPKGSFSTLEIQRTEQGDSAMYLCASSLASSGRGNEQYFGPGTRLTVT.

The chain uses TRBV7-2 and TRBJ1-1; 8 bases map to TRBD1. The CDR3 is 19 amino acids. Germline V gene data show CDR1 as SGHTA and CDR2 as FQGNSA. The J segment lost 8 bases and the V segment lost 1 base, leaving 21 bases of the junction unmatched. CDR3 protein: CASSLEGGAGGYLPLEAFF. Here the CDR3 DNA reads TGTGCCAGCAGCTTAGAGGGGGGTGCAGGGGGCTACCTGCCCCTCGAAGCTTTCTTT.

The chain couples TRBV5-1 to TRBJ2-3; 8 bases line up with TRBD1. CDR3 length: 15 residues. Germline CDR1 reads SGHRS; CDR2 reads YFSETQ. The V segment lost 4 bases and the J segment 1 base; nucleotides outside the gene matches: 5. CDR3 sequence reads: CASSSTGQGTDTQYF. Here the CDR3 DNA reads TGCGCCAGCAGCAGTACGGGACAGGGCACAGATACGCAGTATTTT.

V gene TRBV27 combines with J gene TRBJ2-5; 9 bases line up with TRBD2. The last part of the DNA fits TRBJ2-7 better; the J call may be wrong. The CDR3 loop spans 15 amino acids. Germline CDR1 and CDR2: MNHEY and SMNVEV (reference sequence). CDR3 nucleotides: TGTGCCAGCAGACATTCTAGCGGGAACTCTTACGAGCAGTACTTC. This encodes CASRHSSGNSYEQYF.

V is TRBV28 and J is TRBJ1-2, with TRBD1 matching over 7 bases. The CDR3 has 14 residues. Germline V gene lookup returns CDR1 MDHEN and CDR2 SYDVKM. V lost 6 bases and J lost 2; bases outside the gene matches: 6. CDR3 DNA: TGTGCCAGCAGCTCACCGACAGGGAACTATGGCTACACCTTC. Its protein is CASSSPTGNYGYTF.

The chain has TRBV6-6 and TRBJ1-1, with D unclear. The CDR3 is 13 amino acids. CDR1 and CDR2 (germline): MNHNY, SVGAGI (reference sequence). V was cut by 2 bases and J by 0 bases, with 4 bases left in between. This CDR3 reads CASSYELNTEAFF. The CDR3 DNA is TGTGCCAGCAGTTACGAGCTGAACACTGAAGCTTTCTTT.

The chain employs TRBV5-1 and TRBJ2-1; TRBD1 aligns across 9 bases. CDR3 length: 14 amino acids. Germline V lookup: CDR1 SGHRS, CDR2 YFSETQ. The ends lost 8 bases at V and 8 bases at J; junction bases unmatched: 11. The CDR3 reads CASQRNTGGDEQFF. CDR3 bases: TGCGCCAGTCAACGGAATACAGGGGGCGATGAGCAGTTCTTC. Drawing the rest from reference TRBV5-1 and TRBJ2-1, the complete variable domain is KAGVTQTPRYLIKTRGQQVTLSCSPISGHRSVSWYQQTPGQGLQFLFEYFSETQRNKGNFPGRFSGRQFSNSRSEMNVSTLELGDSALYLCASQRNTGGDEQFFGPGTRLTVL.

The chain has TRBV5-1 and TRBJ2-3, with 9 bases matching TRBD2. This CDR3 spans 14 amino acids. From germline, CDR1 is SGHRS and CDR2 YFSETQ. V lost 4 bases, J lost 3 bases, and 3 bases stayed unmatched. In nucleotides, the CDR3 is TGCGCCAGCAGCCTTAGCGGGAGTACAGATACGCAGTATTTT. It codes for CASSLSGSTDTQYF. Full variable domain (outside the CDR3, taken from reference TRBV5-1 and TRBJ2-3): KAGVTQTPRYLIKTRGQQVTLSCSPISGHRSVSWYQQTPGQGLQFLFEYFSETQRNKGNFPGRFSGRQFSNSRSEMNVSTLELGDSALYLCASSLSGSTDTQYFGPGTRLTVL.